This T cell receptor beta chain was sequenced for a study of shared clonotypes between healthy human individuals (dated by TCRdb to the early 2020s). General notes on the study: A couple of women and a few men aged 18 to 49 years were included in the cohort. Per donor, three plates each were used for CD4 naive and CD4 memory, two for CD8 naive, and one for CD8 memory. Blood TCR repertoires of five healthy adults were deeply sequenced to estimate repertoire size and the extent of clonotype sharing between individuals. Libraries were prepared and TCR repertoires were sequenced by different laboratories using diverse techniques, in order to increase sequencing depth and limit assay-specific biases. Between about 0.85 and 8.9 billion PBMCs per donor were obtained by leukapheresis. Study-wide conclusions, independent of this receptor: The small number of donors limited the genetic and exposure-history diversity represented. Clonotypes shared by all four sorted-subset donors showed higher generation probabilities than non-shared clonotypes. Only blood was sampled, and tissue TCR repertoires likely differ from those in blood. Incomplete sequencing was indicated by rarefaction of sorted-subset datasets, despite the large sequencing depth. Based on pairwise subsampling, the degree of clonotype sharing among donors was expected to be affected by sequencing depth. Naive subsets generally had larger estimated clonotype richness than memory subsets. Sharing across a few donors was observed for roughly 5% of naive CD4, over 3% of naive CD8, roughly 2.4% of memory CD4, and around 0.42% of memory CD8 clonotypes.

The CDR3 goes from the cysteine to the phenylalanine over 14 residues. Solely the CDR3 DNA is kept, with 42 bases framed from the first base. The germline V end is reduced by 5 bases and the J end by 6 bases; junction bases left unmatched: 5. According to the germline V gene, CDR1 reads SGHDT and CDR2 reads YYEEEE. In regard to this clone: What antigen it recognizes has not been identified. No per-base quality is available; no much larger clone lies one base away.

Using the deep immunoSEQ assay, multiplex PCR amplified TCR CDR3 regions from genomic DNA. Extracted genomic DNA from each cell subset was spread evenly across all wells of several immunoSEQ 96-well plates, with each plate serving as a replicate. Each replicate PCR for sorted subsets received 150 to 250 ng genomic DNA, equal to about 30,000 T cell genomes. The purified libraries were quantified using a Qubit 3.0 fluorometer, sized with a Bioanalyzer 2100, and then quantified again using the KAPA Library Quantification kit. Every immunoSEQ 96-well plate was sequenced on a separate single-read 150-cycle Illumina NextSeq 550 flow cell. The study's processing was this. Because the immunoSEQ output held only junctional sequences and lacked quality scores, the filtering could not match the filtering applied to full-length reads. To assign V/J genes and CDR3, sequences were annotated against IMGT germline references using PyIR, a Python wrapper for IgBLAST v1.9. Any read was removed if the V/J assignment was weak (E-value above 1e-6), the CDR3 was missing, or the read contained stop codons, out-of-frame junctions, or ambiguous translated residues. V3J clonotypes were defined as sequences sharing an identical inferred V gene, J gene, and CDR3 amino acid sequence. The percentage overlap between two repertoires was calculated by dividing the number of shared unique clonotypes by the size of the smaller repertoire. Three approaches were used to assess repertoire richness: RTK rarefaction, the Chao1 estimator, and Recon v2.1 estimates of unobserved clonotypes. For all TCRbeta clonotypes obtained by the gDNA method from four donors, generation probabilities were computed with OLGA. TCRdb carries this immuneACCESS record with in-frame sequences only. Its versions omit some clonotypes, under half of them owing to an unresolved V gene in the studies checked, with the rest unexplained. V and J calls plus clone size are reproduced from that table; the DNA served to infer D and trimming. Within this sample are 1.5 million to 2.5 million clones, with just under 95% of them counted one time only. Under 1.5% of the sample is held by the ten biggest clonotypes.

CD8 naive samples were obtained by positive selection for CCR7 among CD45RO-negative cells, yielding a CD45RA+CCR7+ population from which TemRA cells were excluded. Donors were healthy HIV-negative adults with no recently reported acute infections or vaccinations. Every donor was a Caucasian adult living in Nashville, Tennessee, USA. After blood collection by leukapheresis, PBMCs were isolated using Ficoll-Histopaque density gradient centrifugation and then cryopreserved in the vapor phase of liquid nitrogen. Purity and quantity of every magnetically sorted T cell population were checked by analytical flow cytometry. Genomic DNA was isolated from every sorted fraction and measured by UV absorbance on a Nanodrop 2000c.

Material for sequencing was naive CD8+ T cells sorted from blood. Read against the paper, the sample's cell subset or site label means: CD45RA+CCR7+. The chain couples TRBV5-6 to TRBJ2-2, with 9 junctional bases fitting TRBD2. The TCR sequence derives from a young man in good health. The CDR3 sequence is CASSSSGVAGELFF. Here is the DNA: TGTGCCAGCAGTTCTAGCGGGGTAGCCGGGGAGCTGTTTTTT.